This record covers a single T cell receptor beta chain. These data are taken from a study of blood T cell repertoires in COVID-19. Study-wide context: There were acute and convalescent COVID-19 samples, and they came from the United States, Italy and Spain.

The V gene end was trimmed by 8 bases and the J gene end by 4 bases; junction bases not matched to a gene: 13. The CDR3 is 15 residues long. The germline CDR1 and CDR2 sequences are GTSNPN and SVGIG (reference sequence). This table comes from immunoSEQ multiplex PCR, and its TCRdb copy is limited to in-frame clones, with some not included. The sample contains just under 65,000 clones, 80% to 90% of which appear only once. The source material was peripheral blood. This chain joins TRBV30 and TRBJ1-3, with TRBD1 matching 8 bases. The receptor comes from a human donor in a cohort sampled during active COVID-19. The CDR3 spells CAGRDRRSTGNTIYF. The CDR3 nucleotides read TGTGCCGGTAGGGACAGGCGGTCGACAGGAAACACCATATATTTT.